The T cell receptor beta chain described here comes from a study of cytomegalovirus exposure and HLA in healthy donors. The PCR ran on 60 Vbeta and 13 Jbeta primers. Data came from immunoSEQ multiplex PCR; TCRdb stores just in-frame clones and leaves some out. The sample has tens of thousands of clones, 75% seen once. Germline V gives CDR1 MNHEY, CDR2 SMNVEV (reference sequence). The CDR3 sequence is 17 residues long. V lost 5 bases to trimming and J lost 4 bases, with 23 bases between them. A note on this clone: Antigen unknown.

Findings and limits, study-wide: Reportedly, a later analysis found an Asian-associated ancestry cluster had fewer N-insertions than the approximately 600-donor mean. Analyzed later, most CMV-associated TCR beta chains appeared HLA-restricted. Later analysis identified around 15,000 TCR beta sequences associated with HLA alleles, using a false discovery rate threshold of 0.05. When a later analysis compared HLA-associated TCR beta chains with equally common others, the HLA-associated chains turned out to be more clonally expanded and to have lower generation probabilities.

The chain has TRBV27 and TRBJ1-2, with D hard to call. Specimen: PBMCs. The TCR was taken from a woman in her thirties or forties in good health and CMV-seropositive. CDR3 sequence: CASSRAGRIPPSYGYTF. The CDR3 DNA is TGTGCCAGCAGTCGAGCGGGCAGGATACCGCCCAGCTATGGCTACACCTTC.